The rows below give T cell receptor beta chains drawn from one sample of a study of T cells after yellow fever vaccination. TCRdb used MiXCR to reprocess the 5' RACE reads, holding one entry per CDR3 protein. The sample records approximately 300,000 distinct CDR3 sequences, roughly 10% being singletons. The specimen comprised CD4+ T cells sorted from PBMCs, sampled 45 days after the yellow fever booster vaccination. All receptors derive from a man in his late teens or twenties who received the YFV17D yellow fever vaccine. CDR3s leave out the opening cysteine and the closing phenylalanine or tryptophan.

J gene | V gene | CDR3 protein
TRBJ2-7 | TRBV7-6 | ASSPSGRGQGVTYEQY
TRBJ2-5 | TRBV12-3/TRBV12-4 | ASSLYLEETQY
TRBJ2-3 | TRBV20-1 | SARYGGADTQY
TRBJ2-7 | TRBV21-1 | ATPPPGGSSYEQY
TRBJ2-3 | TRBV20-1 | SAARAGGRGDTQY
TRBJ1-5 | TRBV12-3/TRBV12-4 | ASSPTGRVQH
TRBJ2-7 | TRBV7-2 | ASSPGTQPEQY
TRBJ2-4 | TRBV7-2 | ASSPPGKNIQY
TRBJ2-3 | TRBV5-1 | ASSLAEGGGVDTQY
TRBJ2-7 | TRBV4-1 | ASSQVAGYYEQY
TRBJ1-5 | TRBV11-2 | ATPTLDQPQH
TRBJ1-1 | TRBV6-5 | ASNLQGGTEAF
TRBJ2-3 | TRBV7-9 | ASSPGQRGDTQY
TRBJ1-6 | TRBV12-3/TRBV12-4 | ASSFLGGRSPLH
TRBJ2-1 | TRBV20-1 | SAFRGGPIGEQF
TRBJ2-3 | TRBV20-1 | SARRLAGGTDTQY
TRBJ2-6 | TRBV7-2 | ASSLEGRRANVLT
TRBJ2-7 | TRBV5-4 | ASSSRDKSYEQY
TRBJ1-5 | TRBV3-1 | ASSYIGSGQPQH
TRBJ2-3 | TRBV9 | ASSASTFTDTQY
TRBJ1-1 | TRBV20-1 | SARAGSRTEAF
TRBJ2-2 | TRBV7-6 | ASSLASGLYTGELF
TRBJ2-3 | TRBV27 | ASREAGRHTDTQY
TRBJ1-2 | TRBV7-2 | ASSLGGQGFYGYT
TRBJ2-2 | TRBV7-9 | ASSEQGGTGELF
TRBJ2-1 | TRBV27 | ASKAGTGTLDEQF
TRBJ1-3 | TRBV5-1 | ASSLGDSGNTIY
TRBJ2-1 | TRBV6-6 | ASSYSRGASDNEQF
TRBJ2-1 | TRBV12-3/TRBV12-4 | ASSSGGGTSEQF
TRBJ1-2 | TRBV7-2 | ASSNRGLVYGYT
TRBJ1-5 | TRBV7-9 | ASSWASGFPSGNQPQH
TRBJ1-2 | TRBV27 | ASSSRLSGIGNGYT
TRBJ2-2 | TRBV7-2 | ASSLVGALTVPGELF
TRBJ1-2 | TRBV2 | ASSAERAAGYT
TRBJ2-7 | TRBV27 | ASSLWGAEQY
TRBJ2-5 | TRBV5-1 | ASSLGRAGPGETQY
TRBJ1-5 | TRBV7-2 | ASSLVVPSNQPQH
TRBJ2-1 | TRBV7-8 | ASSLGPLSEQF
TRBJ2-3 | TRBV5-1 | ASTTGGGLNTDTQY
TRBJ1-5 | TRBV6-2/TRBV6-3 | ASSWTGQNSNQPQH
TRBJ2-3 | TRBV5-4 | ASSFSDGTDTQY
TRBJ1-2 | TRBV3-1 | ASRLTRDGRGYT
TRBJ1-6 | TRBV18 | ASSDTGLGSPLH
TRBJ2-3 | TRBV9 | ASSVGGRVTDTQY
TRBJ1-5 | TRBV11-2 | ASSLGSTEPQPQH
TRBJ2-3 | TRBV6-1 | ASSGRLTSGELDTQY
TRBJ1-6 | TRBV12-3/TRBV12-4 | ASSGTGYNSPLH
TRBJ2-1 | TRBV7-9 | ASSPGTVNNEQF
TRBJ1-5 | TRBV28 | ATFRQREPYQPQH
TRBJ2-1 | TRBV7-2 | ASSTHAWRGLGYEQF
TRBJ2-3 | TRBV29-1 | SVGRLAADTQY
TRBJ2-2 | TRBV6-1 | ASSVGLYAGELF
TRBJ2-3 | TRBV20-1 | SANSGTSGGASDTQY
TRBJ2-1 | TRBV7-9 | ASSRTTGNNEQF
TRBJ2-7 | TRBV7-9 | ASTRAYEQY
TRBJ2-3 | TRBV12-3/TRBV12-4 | ASWGGDTDTQY
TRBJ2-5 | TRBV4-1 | ASSQDLALAGEETQY
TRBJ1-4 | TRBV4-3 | ASSQDGDRDEKLF
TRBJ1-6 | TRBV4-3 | ASSQVVGRGSGAH